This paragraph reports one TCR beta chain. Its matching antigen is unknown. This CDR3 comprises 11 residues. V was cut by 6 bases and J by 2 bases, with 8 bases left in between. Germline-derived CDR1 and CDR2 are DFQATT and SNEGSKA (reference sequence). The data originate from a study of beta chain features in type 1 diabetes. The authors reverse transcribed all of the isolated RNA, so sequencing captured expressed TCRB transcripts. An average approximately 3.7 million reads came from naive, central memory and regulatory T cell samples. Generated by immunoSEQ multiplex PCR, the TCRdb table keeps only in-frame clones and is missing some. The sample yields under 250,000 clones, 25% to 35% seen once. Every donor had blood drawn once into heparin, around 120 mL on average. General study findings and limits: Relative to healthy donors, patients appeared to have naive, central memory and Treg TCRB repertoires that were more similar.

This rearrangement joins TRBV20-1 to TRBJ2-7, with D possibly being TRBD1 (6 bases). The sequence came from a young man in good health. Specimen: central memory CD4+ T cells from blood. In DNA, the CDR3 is TGCAGTGCCGGGGACACCTACGAGCAGTACTTC. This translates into CSAGDTYEQYF.